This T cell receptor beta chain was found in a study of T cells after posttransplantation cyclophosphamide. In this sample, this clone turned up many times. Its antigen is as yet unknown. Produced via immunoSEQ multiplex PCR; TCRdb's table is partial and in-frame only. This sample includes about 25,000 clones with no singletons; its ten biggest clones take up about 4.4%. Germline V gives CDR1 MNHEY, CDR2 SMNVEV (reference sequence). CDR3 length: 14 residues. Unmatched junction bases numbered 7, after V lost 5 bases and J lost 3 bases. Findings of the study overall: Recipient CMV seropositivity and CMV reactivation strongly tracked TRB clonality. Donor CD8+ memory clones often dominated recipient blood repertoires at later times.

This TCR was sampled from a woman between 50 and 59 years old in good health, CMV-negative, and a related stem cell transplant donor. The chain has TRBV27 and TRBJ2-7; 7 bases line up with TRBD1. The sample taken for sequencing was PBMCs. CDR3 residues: CASSTRQGYYEQYF. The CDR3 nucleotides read TGTGCCAGCAGTACCCGACAGGGATACTACGAGCAGTACTTC.